This T cell receptor beta chain was sequenced for a study of T cells in Graves' hyperthyroidism and ophthalmopathy (dated by TCRdb to the late 2010s). Background for the entire study: Peripheral blood was sampled at the time of initial diagnosis, prior to any treatment. After blood sampling, hyperthyroidism patients were treated with methimazole at a starting dose of 30 mg daily, and ophthalmopathy patients were treated with high-dose intravenous methylprednisolone. A discovery cohort of about 96 patients, fewer than 50 with Graves' ophthalmopathy and 57 with stable Graves' hyperthyroidism, was used to find distinguishing TCR V-J signatures. Prospective prediction of ophthalmopathy was tested in an independent validation cohort consisting of some 19 hyperthyroidism patients and some 15 patients who later progressed to ophthalmopathy. The approximately 90 discovery patients were divided at random into training and test sets in a 7:3 ratio. According to the paper, TCR Vbeta CDR3 sequencing was carried out on roughly 130 peripheral blood samples, which came from fewer than 50 ophthalmopathy, under 85 hyperthyroidism and roughly 17 progressor patients. Thyroid tissue and blood T-cell repertoires from more than five Graves' hyperthyroidism patients were also compared in the study. Study-wide conclusions, independent of this receptor: A model built on a 13 V-J signature distinguished ophthalmopathy from stable hyperthyroidism, reaching around 88% sensitivity and 81.08% specificity in cross-validation and 80%/75% in testing. Blood samples also contained most of the expanded thyroid clonotypes (frequency above 0.001), which suggests that blood repertoires may reflect thyroid immune responses. Sample size was not statistically predetermined, and investigators were not blinded to group allocation. During validation, the model predicted progression to ophthalmopathy a median of around 7 months ahead of onset, with around 65% sensitivity and almost 75% specificity.

The TCR beta CDR3 regions were amplified from RNA transcripts. For the first round of RT-PCR on the TCR CDR3, the HTBI primer set was used together with the Qiagen OneStep RT-PCR kit. A second multiplex PCR round built the libraries, followed by size selection and purification. Sequencing of the libraries was done on an Illumina HiSeq2000 using paired-end 100 bp reads. From the authors' description of their analysis: SOAPnuke was used to process the raw data, removing reads that contained adapters or uncalled bases, had a mean Phred below 15, or lacked an exact match to the constant primer or identifier. High-quality paired reads were merged using COPE v1.2.5, and each unique nucleotide sequence was defined as a clonotype. MiTCR v1.1 was used to align clonotypes to the IMGT TRBV, TRBD and TRBJ reference segments. The analysis was restricted to V-J combinations with a frequency above 0.0001, which together covered approximately 99% of the repertoires. The TCS score was defined as F50 (clonal expansion) divided by E x V (chaos), with BLOSUM62-based TCRdist calculated between CDR3 peptides within each V-J. Welch's t-statistics and random forest reduced approximately 520 V-J features to 10 to 15, which were used in a naive Bayes classifier (R e1071). Clones were called with MiXCR by TCRdb after fastp trimmed the public reads at Q25, and only in-frame beta chains were retained. Every distinct CDR3 protein forms one entry, paired with its most common genes and DNA. None of the V and J calls come from the authors' own analysis; TCRdb made them. This sample holds more than 500,000 distinct CDR3 sequences; about 15% were observed only once. In total, the top ten clones hold over 11% of the sample.

Graves' hyperthyroidism was defined as stable when no progression to ophthalmopathy occurred over 18 months of follow-up. Hyperthyroidism patients were aged 18 to 65 years and newly diagnosed, with disease duration of less than 2 months. Exclusion was applied to patients with uncontrolled infections, other autoimmune diseases, pregnancy or lactation. Diagnoses were based on clinical symptoms, serum thyroxine and TRAb, thyroid ultrasound and orbital computed tomography. Ficoll-Paque density gradient centrifugation was used to isolate PBMCs from approximately 10 ml of fresh peripheral blood. Trizol reagent was used to extract total RNA, and RNA quality was then checked on an Agilent 2100 Bioanalyzer. This clonotype was seen ten or more times. The clone's antigen remains unknown. Base qualities are missing; no much larger clone stands one base away. The CDR3 covers 16 residues, taking in both the cysteine and the phenylalanine. The retained sequence is limited to the CDR3, 48 bases, with the frame set at the first base. V is clipped by 5 bases and J by 0 bases, and the sequence between their germline boundaries is 14 bases long. The germline V gene specifies MGHDK as CDR1 and SYGVNS as CDR2.

The TCR originated in a woman aged 40 to 49 with Graves' hyperthyroidism. Sample: blood. Here the chain combines TRBV25-1 and TRBJ1-5; the best D guess is TRBD1, with 5 bases matching. The nucleotide sequence is TGTGCCAGCAGTCCCCCCGGGGCGACTAGCAATCAGCCCCAGCATTTT. Its translation is CASSPPGATSNQPQHF.